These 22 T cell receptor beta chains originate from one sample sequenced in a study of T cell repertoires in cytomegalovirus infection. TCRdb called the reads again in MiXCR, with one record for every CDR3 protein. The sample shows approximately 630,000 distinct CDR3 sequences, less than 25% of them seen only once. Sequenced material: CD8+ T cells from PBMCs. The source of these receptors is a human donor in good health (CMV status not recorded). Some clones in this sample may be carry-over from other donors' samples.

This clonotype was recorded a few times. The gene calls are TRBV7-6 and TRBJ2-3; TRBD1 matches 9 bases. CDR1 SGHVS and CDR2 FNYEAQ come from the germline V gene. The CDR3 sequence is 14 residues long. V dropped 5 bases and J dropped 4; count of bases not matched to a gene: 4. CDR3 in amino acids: CASSQTGGPDTQYF. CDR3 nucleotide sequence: TGTGCCAGCAGCCAGACAGGGGGACCAGATACGCAGTATTTT.

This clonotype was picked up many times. CDR3 bases: TGTGCCAGCACTACGGGGCAGGGAGGCACTGAAGCTTTCTTT. It codes for CASTTGQGGTEAFF. The chain uses TRBV7-9 and TRBJ1-1; tentative D call: TRBD1 (5 bases). CDR3 length: 14 amino acids. The ends were cut back, 7 bases at V and 4 bases at J, with 16 bases in the middle. The V gene's germline CDR1 is SEHNR and CDR2 FQNEAQ (reference sequence).

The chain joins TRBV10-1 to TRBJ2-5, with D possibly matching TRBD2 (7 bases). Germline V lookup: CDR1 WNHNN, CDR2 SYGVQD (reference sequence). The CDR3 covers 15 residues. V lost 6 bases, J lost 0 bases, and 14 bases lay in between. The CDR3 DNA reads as TGCGCCAGCAGCGCCGGCGGGGGCTACCAAGAGACCCAGTACTTC. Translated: CASSAGGGYQETQYF.

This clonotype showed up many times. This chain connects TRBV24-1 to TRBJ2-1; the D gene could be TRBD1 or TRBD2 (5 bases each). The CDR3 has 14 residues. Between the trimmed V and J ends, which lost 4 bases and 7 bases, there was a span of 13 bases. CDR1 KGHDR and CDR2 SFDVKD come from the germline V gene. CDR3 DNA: TGTGCCACCAGTGAGACGGGACCCCGTAATGAGCAGTTCTTC. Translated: CATSETGPRNEQFF.

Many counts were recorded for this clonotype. The DNA for the CDR3 is TGTGCCAGCAGCTTAAAGACAGTGAACACTGAAGCTTTCTTT. Protein: CASSLKTVNTEAFF. The chain carries TRBV7-8 and TRBJ1-1, with D perhaps matching TRBD1 (5 bases). V lost 2 bases to trimming and J lost 0 bases, with 7 bases between them. Germline CDR1 is SGHVS and CDR2 is FQNEAQ. This CDR3 contains 14 residues.

This CDR3 reads CASSLEAVAYGYTF. CDR3 nucleotides: TGTGCCAGCAGCTTAGAAGCGGTCGCCTATGGCTACACCTTC. This chain uses TRBV7-6 with TRBJ1-2; D gene unclear. CDR3 length: 14 residues. CDR1 is SGHVS and CDR2 is FNYEAQ in the germline V gene. V lost 1 base and J lost 4, with 10 bases in between.

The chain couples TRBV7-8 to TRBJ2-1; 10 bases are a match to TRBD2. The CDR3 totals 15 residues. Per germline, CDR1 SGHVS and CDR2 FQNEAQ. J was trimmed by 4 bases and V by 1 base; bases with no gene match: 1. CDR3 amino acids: CASSLELAGYNEQFF. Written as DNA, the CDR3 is TGTGCCAGCAGCTTAGAACTAGCGGGGTACAATGAGCAGTTCTTC.

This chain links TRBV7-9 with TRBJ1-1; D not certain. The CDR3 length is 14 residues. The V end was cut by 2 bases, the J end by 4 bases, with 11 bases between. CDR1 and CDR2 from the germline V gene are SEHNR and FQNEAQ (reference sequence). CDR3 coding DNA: TGTGCCAGCAGCTTATCCGCAGGAACCACTGAAGCTTTCTTT. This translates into CASSLSAGTTEAFF.

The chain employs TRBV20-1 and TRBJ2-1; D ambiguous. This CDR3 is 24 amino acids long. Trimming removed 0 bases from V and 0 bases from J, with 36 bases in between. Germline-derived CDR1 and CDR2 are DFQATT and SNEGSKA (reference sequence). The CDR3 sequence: CSARESPYPEKNPPAASSYNEQFF. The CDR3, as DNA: TGCAGTGCTAGAGAATCCCCCTACCCGGAAAAGAACCCCCCGGCAGCGAGCTCCTACAATGAGCAGTTCTTC.

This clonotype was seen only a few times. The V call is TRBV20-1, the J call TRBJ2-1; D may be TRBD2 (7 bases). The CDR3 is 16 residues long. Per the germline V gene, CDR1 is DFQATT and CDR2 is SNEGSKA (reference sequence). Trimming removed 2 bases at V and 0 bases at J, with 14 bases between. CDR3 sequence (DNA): TGCAGTGCTAGACTTCAGGGGAGGGGCTCCTACAATGAGCAGTTCTTC. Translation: CSARLQGRGSYNEQFF.

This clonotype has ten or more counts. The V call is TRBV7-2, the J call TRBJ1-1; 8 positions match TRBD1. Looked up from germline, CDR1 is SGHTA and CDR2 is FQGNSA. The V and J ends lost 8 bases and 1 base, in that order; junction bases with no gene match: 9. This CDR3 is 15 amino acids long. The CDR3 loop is CASRDRGDPNTEAFF. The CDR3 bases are TGTGCCAGCCGCGACAGGGGCGACCCGAACACTGAAGCTTTCTTT. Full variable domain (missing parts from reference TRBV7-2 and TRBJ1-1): GAGVSQSPSNKVTEKGKDVELRCDPISGHTALYWYRQSLGQGLEFLIYFQGNSAPDKSGLPSDRFSAERTGGSVSTLTIQRTQQEDSAVYLCASRDRGDPNTEAFFGQGTRLTVV.

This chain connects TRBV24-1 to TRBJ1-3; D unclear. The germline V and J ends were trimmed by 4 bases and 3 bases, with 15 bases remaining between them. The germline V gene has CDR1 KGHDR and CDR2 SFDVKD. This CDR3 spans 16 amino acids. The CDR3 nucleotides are TGTGCCACCAGTGACTCCTCCGATATAGTTGGAAACACCATATATTTT. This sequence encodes CATSDSSDIVGNTIYF.

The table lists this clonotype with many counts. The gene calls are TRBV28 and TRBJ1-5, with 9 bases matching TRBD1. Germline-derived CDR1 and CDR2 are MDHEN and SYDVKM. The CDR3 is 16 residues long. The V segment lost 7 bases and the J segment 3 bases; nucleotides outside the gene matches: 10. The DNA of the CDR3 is TGTGCCAGCACATCCGGGACAGGGTGGGCCAATCAGCCCCAGCATTTT. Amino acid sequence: CASTSGTGWANQPQHF.

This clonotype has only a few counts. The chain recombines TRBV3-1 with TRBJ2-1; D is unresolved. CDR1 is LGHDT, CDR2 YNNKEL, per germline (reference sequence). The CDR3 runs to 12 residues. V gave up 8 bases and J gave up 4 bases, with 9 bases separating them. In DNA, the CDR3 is TGTGCCAGCGAAGCAGGTTACAATGAGCAGTTCTTC. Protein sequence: CASEAGYNEQFF.

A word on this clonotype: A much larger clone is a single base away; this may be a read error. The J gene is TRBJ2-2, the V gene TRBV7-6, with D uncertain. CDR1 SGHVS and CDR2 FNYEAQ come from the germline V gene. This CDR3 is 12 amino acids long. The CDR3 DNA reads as TGTGTCAGCAGCGACAACACCGGGGAGCTGTTTTTT. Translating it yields CVSSDNTGELFF.

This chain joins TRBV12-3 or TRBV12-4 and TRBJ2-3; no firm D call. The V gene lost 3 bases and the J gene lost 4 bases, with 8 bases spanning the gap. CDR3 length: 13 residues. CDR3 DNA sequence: TGTGCCAGCAGTTTTGGGTCTCCAGATACGCAGTATTTT. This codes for CASSFGSPDTQYF.

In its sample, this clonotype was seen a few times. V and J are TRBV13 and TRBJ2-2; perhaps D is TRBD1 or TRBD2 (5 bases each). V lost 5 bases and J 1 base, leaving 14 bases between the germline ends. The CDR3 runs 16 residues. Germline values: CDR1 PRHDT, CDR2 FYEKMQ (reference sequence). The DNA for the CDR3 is TGTGCCAGCAGCCCTAAGGGACGGCTGAACACCGGGGAGCTGTTTTTT. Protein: CASSPKGRLNTGELFF.

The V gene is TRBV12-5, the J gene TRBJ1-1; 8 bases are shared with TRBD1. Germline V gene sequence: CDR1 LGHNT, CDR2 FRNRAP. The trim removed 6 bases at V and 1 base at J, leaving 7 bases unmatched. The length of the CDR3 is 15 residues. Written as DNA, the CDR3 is TGTGCTAGTGGCCCGATACAGGGGGGGAACACTGAAGCTTTCTTT. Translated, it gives CASGPIQGGNTEAFF.

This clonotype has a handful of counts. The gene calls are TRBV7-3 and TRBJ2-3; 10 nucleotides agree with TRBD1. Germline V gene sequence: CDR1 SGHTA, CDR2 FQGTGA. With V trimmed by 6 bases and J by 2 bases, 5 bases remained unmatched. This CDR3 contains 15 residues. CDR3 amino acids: CASRRTGGSTDTQYF. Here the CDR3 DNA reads TGTGCCAGCAGACGGACAGGGGGTTCCACAGATACGCAGTATTTT.

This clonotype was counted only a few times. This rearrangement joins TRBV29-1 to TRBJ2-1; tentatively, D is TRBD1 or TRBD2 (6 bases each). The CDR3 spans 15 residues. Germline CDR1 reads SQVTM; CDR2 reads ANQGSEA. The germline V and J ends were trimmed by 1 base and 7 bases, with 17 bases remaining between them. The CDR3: CSVEGAGGPGNEQFF. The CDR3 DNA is TGCAGCGTTGAAGGGGCCGGGGGCCCTGGGAATGAGCAGTTCTTC.

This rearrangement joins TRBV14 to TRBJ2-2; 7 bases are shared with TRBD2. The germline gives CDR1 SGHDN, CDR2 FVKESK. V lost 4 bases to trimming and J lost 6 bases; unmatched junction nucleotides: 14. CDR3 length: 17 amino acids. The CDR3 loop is CASSREASGVYAGELFF. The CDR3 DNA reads TGTGCCAGCAGCCGAGAAGCCAGCGGGGTTTATGCCGGGGAGCTGTTTTTT.

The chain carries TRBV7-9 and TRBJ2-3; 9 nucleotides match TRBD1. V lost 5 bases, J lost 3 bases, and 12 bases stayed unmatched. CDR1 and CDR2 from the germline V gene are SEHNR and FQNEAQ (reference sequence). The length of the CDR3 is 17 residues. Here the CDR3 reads CASSLLRGQGITDTQYF. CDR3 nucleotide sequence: TGTGCCAGCAGCCTCCTCCGAGGACAGGGGATAACAGATACGCAGTATTTT.